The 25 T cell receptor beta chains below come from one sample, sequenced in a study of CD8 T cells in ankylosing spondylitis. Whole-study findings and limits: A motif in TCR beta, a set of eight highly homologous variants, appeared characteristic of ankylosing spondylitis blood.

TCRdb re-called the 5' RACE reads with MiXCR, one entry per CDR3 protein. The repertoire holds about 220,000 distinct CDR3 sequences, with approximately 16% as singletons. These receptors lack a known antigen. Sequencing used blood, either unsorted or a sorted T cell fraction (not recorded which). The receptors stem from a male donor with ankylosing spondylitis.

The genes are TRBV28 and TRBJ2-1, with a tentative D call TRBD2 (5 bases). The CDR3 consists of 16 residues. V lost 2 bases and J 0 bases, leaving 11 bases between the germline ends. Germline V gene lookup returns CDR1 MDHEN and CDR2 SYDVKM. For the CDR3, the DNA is TGTGCCAGCAGTTTAGTGAGCGGAAGCTCCTACAATGAGCAGTTCTTC. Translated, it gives CASSLVSGSSYNEQFF.

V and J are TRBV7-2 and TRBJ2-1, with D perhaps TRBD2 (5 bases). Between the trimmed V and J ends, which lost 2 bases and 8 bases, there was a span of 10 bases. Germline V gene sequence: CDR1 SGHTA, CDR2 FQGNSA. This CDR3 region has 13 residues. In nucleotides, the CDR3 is TGTGCCAGCAGCTTATGGACTGCTCATGAGCAGTTCTTC. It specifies CASSLWTAHEQFF.

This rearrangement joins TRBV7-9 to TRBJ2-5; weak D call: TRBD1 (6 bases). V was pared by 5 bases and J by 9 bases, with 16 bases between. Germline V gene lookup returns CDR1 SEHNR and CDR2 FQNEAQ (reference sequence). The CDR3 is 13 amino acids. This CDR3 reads CASSPAGTPAQYF. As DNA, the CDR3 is TGTGCCAGCAGCCCGGCCGGGACACCTGCCCAGTACTTC.

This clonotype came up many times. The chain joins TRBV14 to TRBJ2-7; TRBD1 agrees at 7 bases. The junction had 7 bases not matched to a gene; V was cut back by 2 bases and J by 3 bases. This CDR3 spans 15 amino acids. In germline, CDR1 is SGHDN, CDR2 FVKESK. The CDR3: CASSQRQGRIYEQYF. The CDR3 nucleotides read TGTGCCAGCAGCCAACGACAGGGACGTATCTACGAGCAGTACTTC.

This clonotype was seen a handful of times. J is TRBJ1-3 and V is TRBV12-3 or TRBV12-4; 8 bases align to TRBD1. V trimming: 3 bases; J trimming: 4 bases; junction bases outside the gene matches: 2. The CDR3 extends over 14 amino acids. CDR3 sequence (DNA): TGTGCCAGCAGTTTTTGGACAGGGGGAAACACCATATATTTT. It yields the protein CASSFWTGGNTIYF.

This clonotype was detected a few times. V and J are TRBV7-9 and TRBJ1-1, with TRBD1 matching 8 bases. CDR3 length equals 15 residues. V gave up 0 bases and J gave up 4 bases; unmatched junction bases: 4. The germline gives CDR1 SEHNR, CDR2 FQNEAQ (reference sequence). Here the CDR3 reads CASSLASGGFTEAFF. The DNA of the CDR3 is TGTGCCAGCAGCTTAGCTTCAGGGGGCTTCACTGAAGCTTTCTTT.

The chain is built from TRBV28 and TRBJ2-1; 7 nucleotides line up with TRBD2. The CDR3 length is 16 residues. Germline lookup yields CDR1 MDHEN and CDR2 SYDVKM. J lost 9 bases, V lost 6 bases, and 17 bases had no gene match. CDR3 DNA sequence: TGTGCCAGCAGACGTGCCGGTGGCGGGAGTTATGTTGAGCAGTTCTTC. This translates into CASRRAGGGSYVEQFF.

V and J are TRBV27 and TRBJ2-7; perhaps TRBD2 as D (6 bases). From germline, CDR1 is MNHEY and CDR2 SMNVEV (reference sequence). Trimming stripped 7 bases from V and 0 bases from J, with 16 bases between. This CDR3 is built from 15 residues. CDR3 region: CASKTLAGSSYEQYF. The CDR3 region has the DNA TGTGCCAGCAAAACTCTGGCGGGGTCCTCCTACGAGCAGTACTTC.

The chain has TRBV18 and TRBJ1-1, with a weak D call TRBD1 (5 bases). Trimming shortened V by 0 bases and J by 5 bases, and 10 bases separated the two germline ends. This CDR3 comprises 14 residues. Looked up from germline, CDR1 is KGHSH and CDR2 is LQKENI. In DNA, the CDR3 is TGTGCCAGCTCACCACCGGTTGGGGGGACTGAAGCTTTCTTT. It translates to CASSPPVGGTEAFF.

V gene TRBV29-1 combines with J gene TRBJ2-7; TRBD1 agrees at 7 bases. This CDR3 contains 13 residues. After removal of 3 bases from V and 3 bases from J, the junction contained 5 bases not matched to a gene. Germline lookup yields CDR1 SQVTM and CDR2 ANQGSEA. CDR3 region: CSVDTGEGYEQYF. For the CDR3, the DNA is TGCAGCGTTGATACAGGGGAAGGCTACGAGCAGTACTTC.

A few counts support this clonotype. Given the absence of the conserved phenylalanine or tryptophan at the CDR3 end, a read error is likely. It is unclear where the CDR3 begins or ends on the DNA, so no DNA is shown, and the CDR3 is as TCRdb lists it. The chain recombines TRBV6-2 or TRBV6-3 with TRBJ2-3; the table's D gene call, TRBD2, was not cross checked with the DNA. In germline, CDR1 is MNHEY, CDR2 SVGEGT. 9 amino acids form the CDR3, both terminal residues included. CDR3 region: CASSGGPSV.

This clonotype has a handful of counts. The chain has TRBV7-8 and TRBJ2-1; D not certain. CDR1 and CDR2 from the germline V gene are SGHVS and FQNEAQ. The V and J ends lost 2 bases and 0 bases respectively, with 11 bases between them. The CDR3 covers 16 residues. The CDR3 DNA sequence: TGTGCCAGCAGCTTAAAAGGAACCAACTCCTACAATGAGCAGTTCTTC. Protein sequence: CASSLKGTNSYNEQFF.

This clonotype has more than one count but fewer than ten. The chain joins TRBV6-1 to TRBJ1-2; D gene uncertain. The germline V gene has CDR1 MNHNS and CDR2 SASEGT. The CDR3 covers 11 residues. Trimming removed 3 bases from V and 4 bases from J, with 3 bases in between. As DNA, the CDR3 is TGTGCCAGCAGTGACCTCTATGGCTACACCTTC. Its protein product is CASSDLYGYTF.

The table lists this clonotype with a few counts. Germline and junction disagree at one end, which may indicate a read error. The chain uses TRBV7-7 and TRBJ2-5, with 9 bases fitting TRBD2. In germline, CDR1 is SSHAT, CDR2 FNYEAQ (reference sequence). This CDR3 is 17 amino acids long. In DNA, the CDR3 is TGTGCTAGCAGCTTAGCTTTGGGGTTTAGCGGGGGAGAGACCCAGTACTTC. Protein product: CASSLALGFSGGETQYF.

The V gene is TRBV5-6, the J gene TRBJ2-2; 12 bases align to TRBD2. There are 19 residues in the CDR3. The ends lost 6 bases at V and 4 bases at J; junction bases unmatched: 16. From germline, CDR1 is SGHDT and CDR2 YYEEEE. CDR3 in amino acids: CASKVGRTSGMVGTGELFF. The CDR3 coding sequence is TGTGCCAGCAAAGTGGGCAGGACTAGCGGGATGGTTGGCACCGGGGAGCTGTTTTTT. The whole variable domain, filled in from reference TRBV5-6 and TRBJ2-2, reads DAGVTQSPTHLIKTRGQQVTLRCSPKSGHDTVSWYQQALGQGPQFIFQYYEEEERQRGNFPDRFSGHQFPNYSSELNVNALLLGDSALYLCASKVGRTSGMVGTGELFFGEGSRLTVL.

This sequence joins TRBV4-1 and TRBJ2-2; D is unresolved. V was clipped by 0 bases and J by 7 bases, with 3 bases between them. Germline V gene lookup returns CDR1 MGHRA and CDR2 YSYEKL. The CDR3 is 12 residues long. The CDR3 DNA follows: TGCGCCAGCAGCCAAGAGCTCGGGGAGCTGTTTTTT. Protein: CASSQELGELFF.

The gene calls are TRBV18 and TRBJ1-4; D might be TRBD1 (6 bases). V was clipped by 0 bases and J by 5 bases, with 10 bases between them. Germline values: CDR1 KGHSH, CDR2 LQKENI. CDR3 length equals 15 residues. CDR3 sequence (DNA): TGTGCCAGCTCACCACCGGGGGCCGTAAATGAAAAACTGTTTTTT. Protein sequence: CASSPPGAVNEKLFF.

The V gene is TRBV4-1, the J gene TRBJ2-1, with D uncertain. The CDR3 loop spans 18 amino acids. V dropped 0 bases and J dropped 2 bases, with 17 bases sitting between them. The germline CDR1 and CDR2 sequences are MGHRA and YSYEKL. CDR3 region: CASSQDHLPSGPYNEQFF. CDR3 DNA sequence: TGCGCCAGCAGCCAAGACCACCTGCCCTCCGGCCCCTACAATGAGCAGTTCTTC.

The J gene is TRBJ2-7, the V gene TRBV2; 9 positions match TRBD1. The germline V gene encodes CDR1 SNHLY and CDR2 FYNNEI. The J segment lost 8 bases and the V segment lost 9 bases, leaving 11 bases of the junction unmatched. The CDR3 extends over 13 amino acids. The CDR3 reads CARTAEQGAQQYF. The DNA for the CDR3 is TGTGCCAGAACGGCGGAACAGGGGGCTCAGCAGTACTTC.

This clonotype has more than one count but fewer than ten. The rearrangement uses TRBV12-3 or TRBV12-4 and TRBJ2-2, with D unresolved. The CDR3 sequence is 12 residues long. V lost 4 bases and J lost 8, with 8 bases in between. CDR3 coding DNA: TGTGCCAGCAGTTCCTTTGAAGGGGAGCTGTTTTTT. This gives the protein CASSSFEGELFF.

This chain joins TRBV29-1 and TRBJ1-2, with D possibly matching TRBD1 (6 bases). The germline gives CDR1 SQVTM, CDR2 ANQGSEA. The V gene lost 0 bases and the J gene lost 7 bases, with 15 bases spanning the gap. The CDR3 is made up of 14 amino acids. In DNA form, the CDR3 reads TGCAGCGTTGAAGATGGGGGCAGGGCGGGTGGCTACACCTTC. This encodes CSVEDGGRAGGYTF.

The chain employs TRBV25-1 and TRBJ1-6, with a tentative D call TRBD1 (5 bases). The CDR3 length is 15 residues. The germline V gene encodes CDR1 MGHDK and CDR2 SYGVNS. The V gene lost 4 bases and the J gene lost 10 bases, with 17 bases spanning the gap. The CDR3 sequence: CASSALQGALSPLHF. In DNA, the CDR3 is TGTGCCAGCAGTGCCCTCCAGGGTGCTCTGTCACCCCTCCACTTT. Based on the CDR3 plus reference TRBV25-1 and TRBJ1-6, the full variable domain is EADIYQTPRYLVIGTGKKITLECSQTMGHDKMYWYQQDPGMELHLIHYSYGVNSTEKGDLSSESTVSRIRTEHFPLTLESARPSHTSQYLCASSALQGALSPLHFGNGTRLTVT.

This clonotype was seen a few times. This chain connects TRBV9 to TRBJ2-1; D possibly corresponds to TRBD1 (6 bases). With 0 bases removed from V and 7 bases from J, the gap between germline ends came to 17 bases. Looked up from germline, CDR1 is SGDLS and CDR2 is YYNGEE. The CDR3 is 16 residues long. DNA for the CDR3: TGTGCCAGCAGCGTAGGTGGGGACATTCGTTTTAATGAGCAGTTCTTC. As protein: CASSVGGDIRFNEQFF.

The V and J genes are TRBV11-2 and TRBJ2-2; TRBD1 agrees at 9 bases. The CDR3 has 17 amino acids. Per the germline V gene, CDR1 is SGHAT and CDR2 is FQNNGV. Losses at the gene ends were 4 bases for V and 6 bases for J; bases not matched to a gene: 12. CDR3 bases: TGTGCCAGCAGCTCCACCCGGGACAGGGAGGACGCCGGGGAGCTGTTTTTT. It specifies CASSSTRDREDAGELFF.

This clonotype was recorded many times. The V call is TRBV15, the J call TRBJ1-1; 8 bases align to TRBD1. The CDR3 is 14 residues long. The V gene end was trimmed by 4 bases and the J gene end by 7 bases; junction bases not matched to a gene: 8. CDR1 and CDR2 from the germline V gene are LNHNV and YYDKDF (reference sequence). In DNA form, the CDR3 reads TGTGCCACCAGCACGGGACAGGTGAGCTTTGAAGCTTTCTTT. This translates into CATSTGQVSFEAFF.